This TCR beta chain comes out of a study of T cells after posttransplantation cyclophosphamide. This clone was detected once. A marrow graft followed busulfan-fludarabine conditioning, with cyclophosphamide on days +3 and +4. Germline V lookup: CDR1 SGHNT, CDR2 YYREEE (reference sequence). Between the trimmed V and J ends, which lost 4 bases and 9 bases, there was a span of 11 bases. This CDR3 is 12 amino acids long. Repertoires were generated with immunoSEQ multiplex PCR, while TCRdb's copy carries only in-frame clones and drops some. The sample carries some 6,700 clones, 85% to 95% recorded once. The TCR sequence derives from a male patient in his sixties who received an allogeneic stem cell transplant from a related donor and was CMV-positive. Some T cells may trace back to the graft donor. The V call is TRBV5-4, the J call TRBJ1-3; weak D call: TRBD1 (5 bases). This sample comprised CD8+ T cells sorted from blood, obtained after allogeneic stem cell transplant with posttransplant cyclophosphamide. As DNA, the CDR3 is TGTGCCAGCAGCACTGGCGGGGGCACCATATATTTT. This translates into CASSTGGGTIYF.